The T cell receptor beta chain under discussion was sequenced for a study of blood T cell repertoires in COVID-19. Study at large: Whether acute or convalescent, the COVID-19 samples came from the United States, Italy and Spain. Sample material is recorded as cDNA or gDNA derived from T cells, B-cell-depleted T cells, or PBMCs.

Original analysis: Quantification of nucleated cells was approximated via reference gene primer amplification. Assay: immunoSEQ multiplex PCR; the TCRdb copy retains only in-frame clones and omits some. That table furnishes V, J and clone size, whereas the DNA furnished D and trimming. In the table there are over 200,000 clones, 75% to 90% of which are singletons. CDR3 length: 15 residues. V was clipped by 1 base and J by 1 base; unmatched bases: 1. The germline CDR1 and CDR2 sequences are LNHNV and YYDKDF (reference sequence). This TCR was sampled from a human donor in a cohort sampled during active COVID-19. The material sequenced was peripheral blood. V gene TRBV15 combines with J gene TRBJ2-1, with 7 bases lining up with TRBD2. The CDR3 DNA follows: TGTGCCACCAGCAGAGTGGGAGGGTCCTACAATGAGCAGTTCTTC. Its translation is CATSRVGGSYNEQFF.